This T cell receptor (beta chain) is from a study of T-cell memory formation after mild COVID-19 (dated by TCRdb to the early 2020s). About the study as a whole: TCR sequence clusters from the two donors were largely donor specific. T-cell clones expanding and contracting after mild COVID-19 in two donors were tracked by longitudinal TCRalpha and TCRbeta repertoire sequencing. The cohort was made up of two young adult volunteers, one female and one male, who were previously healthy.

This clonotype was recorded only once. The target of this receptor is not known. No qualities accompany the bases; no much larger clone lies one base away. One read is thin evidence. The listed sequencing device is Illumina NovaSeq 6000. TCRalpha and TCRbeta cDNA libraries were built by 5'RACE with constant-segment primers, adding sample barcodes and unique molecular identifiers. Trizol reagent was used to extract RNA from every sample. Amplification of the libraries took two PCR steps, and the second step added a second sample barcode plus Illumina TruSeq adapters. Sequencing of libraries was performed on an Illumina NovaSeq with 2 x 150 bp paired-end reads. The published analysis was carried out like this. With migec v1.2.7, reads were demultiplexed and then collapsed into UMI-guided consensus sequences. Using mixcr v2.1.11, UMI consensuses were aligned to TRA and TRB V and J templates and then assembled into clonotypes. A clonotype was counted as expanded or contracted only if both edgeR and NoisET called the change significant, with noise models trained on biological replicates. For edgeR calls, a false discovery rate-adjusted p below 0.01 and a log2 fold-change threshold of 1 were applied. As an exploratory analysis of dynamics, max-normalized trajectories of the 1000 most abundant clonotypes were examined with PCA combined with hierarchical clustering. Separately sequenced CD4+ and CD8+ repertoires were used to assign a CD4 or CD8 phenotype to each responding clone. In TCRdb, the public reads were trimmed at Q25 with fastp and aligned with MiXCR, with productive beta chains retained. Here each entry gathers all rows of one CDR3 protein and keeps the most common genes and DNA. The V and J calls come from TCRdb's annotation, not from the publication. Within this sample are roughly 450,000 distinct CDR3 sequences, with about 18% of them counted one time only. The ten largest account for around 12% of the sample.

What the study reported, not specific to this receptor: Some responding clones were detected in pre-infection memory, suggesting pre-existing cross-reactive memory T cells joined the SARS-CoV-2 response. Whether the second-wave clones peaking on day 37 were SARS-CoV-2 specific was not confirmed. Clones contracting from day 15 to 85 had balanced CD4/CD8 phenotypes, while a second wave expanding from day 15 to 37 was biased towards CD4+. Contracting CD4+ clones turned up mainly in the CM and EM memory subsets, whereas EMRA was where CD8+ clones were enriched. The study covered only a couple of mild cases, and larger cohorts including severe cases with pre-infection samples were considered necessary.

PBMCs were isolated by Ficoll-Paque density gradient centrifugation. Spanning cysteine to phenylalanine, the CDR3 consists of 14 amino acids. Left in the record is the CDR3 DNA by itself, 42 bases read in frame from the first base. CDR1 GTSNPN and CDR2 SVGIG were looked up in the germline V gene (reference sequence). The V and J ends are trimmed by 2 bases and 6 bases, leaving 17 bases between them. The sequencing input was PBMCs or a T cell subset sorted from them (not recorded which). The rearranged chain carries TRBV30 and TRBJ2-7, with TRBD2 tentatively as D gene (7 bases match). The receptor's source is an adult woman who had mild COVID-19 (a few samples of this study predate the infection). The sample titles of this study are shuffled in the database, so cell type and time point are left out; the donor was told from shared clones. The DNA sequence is TGTGCCTGGAGTCCGGGGGGCCTGTTTGGCGAGCAGTACTTC. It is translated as CAWSPGGLFGEQYF.